This is a list of T cell receptor beta chains from one sample in a study of shared clonotypes between healthy human individuals. Produced via immunoSEQ multiplex PCR; TCRdb's table is partial and in-frame only. This table has roughly 500,000 clones, 95% to 96% appearing once. The sequenced sample was naive CD4+ T cells sorted from blood. The receptor set was obtained from a woman aged 30 to 39 in good health. CDR3s leave out the opening cysteine and the closing phenylalanine or tryptophan.

TRBV28	TRBJ2-3	ASSPPGRLVSTDTQY
TRBV18	TRBJ2-3	ASSPPWDSTDTQY
TRBV7-9	TRBJ2-7	ASSLQTPPYEQY
TRBV7-6	TRBJ2-5	ASSLRTSGNQETQY
TRBV18	TRBJ2-7	ASSPQTDTYEQY
TRBV2	TRBJ2-5	ASSIQGQIETQY
TRBV7-7	TRBJ2-2	ASSRVAVNTGELF
TRBV7-8	TRBJ2-7	ASSLAGGAFQY
TRBV19	TRBJ2-7	ASTSWARPYEQY
TRBV5-1	TRBJ2-7	ASTGTGHHEQY
TRBV7-9	TRBJ1-1	ASSPGRYGYSEAF
TRBV18	TRBJ1-5	ASSTVNQPQH
TRBV4-2	TRBJ1-5	ASSQEPAGFTNQPQH
TRBV28	TRBJ2-3	ASSLGTGKYTQY
TRBV5-1	TRBJ2-7	ASSLASQEGEQY
TRBV9	TRBJ1-3	ASSVGQGYAGRNTIY
TRBV5-1	TRBJ1-2	ASSVGGTSYGYT
TRBV28	TRBJ1-1	ASRLNTEAF
TRBV4-1	TRBJ1-1	ASSPGQGPNTEAF
TRBV5-1	TRBJ1-4	ASRPGASNEKLF
TRBV7-2	TRBJ1-2	ASSRARTEANYGYT
TRBV15	TRBJ2-5	ATSRDGRCVALETQY
TRBV7-9	TRBJ2-2	ASSPLASGRGELF
TRBV4-2	TRBJ1-4	ASSRPTDRLNEKLF
TRBV11-3	TRBJ1-1	ASSKALSTEAF
TRBV6-6	TRBJ2-7	ASRPNDRVYEQY
TRBV5-1	TRBJ2-7	ASRLAGTYEQY
TRBV7-9	TRBJ2-1	ASSFGRALLF
TRBV5-4	TRBJ2-7	ASSWGSGGNTYEQY
TRBV11-2	TRBJ2-3	ASSLDYGADTQY
TRBV28	TRBJ2-3	ASSGASGRASDTQY
TRBV7-7	TRBJ2-1	ASSRGTSDNNEQF
TRBV5-1	TRBJ2-5	ASSLGTVETQY
TRBV6-1	TRBJ2-1	ASSEAGTGRNEQF
TRBV18	TRBJ2-7	ASSPYSYYEQY
TRBV28	.	ASSFTLSSSYEQY
TRBV5-1	TRBJ1-1	ASSLSRNTEAF
TRBV28	TRBJ2-1	ALGRTSADNEQF
TRBV19	TRBJ1-5	ASSIWRGDHSNQPQH
TRBV29-1	TRBJ2-7	SVVVSWDEQY
TRBV20-1	TRBJ2-7	SAPRPYEQY
TRBV2	TRBJ2-5	ASSGPSGETQY
TRBV18	TRBJ1-1	ASSPLDDGATEAF
TRBV6-5	TRBJ1-1	ASTGTGTANTEAF
TRBV18	TRBJ1-1	ASSPRADEAF
TRBV5-1	TRBJ2-2	ASSSADRAGTGELF
TRBV5-1	TRBJ2-1	ASSRGTSGYNEQF
TRBV28	TRBJ2-5	ASRGRRRETQY
TRBV7-6	TRBJ1-6	ASSYNNMNNSPLH
TRBV6-1	TRBJ2-7	ASSEIGTGVYEQY
TRBV4-1	TRBJ1-1	ASSRLTGVGTEAF
TRBV9	TRBJ2-1	ASSLGVAGVGEQF
TRBV5-5	TRBJ1-4	ASSWADGNEKLF